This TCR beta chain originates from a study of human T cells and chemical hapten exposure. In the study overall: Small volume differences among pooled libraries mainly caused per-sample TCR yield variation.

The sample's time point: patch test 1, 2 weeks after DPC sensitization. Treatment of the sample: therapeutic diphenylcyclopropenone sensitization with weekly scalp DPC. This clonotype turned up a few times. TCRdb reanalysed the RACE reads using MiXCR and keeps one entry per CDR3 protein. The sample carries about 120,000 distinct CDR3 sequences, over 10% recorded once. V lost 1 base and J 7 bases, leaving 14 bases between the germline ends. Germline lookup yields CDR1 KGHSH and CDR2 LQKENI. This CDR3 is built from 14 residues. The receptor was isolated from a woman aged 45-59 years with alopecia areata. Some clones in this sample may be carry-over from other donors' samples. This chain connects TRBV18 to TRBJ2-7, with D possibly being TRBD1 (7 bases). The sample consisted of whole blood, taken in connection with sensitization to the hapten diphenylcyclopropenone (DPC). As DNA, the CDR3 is TGTGCCAGCTCACCACGAAGGGGGCGGGGTGAGCAGTACTTC. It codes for CASSPRRGRGEQYF.